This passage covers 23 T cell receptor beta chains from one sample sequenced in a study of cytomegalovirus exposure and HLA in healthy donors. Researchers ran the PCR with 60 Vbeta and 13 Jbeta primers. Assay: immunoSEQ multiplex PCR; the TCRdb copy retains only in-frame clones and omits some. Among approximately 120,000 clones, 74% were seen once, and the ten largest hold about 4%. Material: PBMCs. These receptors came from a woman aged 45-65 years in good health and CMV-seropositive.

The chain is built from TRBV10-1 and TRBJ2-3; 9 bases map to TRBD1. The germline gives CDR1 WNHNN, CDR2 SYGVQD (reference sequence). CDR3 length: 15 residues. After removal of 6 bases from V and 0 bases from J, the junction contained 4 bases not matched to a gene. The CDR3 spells CASRAGQGSTDTQYF. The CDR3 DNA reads TGCGCCAGCAGAGCGGGACAGGGAAGCACAGATACGCAGTATTTT.

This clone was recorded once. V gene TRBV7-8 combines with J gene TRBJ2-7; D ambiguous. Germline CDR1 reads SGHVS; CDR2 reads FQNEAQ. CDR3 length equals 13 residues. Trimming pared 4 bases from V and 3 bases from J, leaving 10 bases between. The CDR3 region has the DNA TGTGCCAGCAGCTCAGACACTTTCTACGAGCAGTACTTC. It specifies CASSSDTFYEQYF.

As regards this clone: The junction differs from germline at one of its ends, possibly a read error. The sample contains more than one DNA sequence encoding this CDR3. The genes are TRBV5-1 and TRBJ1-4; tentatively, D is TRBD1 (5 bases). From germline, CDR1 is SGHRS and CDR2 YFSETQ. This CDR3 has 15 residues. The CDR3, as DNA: TGCGCCAGCAGCTTGGGGGGGGTGAAGGGTGAAAAGCTGTTTTTT. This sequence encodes CASSLGGVKGEKLFF.

The CDR3 protein is CARGDYEQYF. The CDR3 region has the DNA TGTGCCAGGGGAGATTACGAGCAGTACTTC. This chain uses TRBV21-1 with TRBJ2-7; no DNA check was done on the table's D call, TRBD2. TRBV21-1 constitutes a pseudogene. The CDR3 consists of 10 residues.

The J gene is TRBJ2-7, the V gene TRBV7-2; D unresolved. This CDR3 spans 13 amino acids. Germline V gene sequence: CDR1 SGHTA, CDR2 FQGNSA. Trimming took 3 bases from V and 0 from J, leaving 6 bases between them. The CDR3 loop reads CASSFPNSYEQYF. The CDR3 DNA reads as TGTGCCAGCAGCTTTCCCAACTCCTACGAGCAGTACTTC.

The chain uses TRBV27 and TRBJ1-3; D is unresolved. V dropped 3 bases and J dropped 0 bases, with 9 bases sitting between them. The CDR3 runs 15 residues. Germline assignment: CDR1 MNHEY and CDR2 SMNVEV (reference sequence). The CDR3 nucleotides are TGTGCCAGCAGTTTGAAACCCAGCTCTGGAAACACCATATATTTT. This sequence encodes CASSLKPSSGNTIYF.

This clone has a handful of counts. CDR3 region: CASSSYLTGSPTDTQYF. Written as DNA, the CDR3 is TGTGCCAGCAGCTCTTACCTCACAGGGTCGCCCACAGATACGCAGTATTTT. The chain recombines TRBV11-2 with TRBJ2-3; D is perhaps TRBD1 (6 bases). Per germline, CDR1 SGHAT and CDR2 FQNNGV. The CDR3 spans 17 residues. V was shortened by 4 bases and J by 2 bases, with 19 bases between the two germline ends. Variable domain in full (rest from reference TRBV11-2 and TRBJ2-3): EAGVAQSPRYKIIEKRQSVAFWCNPISGHATLYWYQQILGQGPKLLIQFQNNGVVDDSQLPKDRFSAERLKGVDSTLKIQPAKLEDSAVYLCASSSYLTGSPTDTQYFGPGTRLTVL.

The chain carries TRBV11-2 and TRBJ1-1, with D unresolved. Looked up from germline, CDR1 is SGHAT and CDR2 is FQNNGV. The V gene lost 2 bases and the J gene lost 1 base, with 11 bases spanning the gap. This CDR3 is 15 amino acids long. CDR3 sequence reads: CASSLRGKRNTEAFF. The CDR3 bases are TGTGCCAGCAGCTTACGAGGCAAAAGGAACACTGAAGCTTTCTTT. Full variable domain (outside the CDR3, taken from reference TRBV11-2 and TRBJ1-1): EAGVAQSPRYKIIEKRQSVAFWCNPISGHATLYWYQQILGQGPKLLIQFQNNGVVDDSQLPKDRFSAERLKGVDSTLKIQPAKLEDSAVYLCASSLRGKRNTEAFFGQGTRLTVV.

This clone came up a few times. The CDR3, as DNA: TGTGCCAGCAGCCCGACAGGGCGAACTGAAGCTTTCTTT. Translating gives CASSPTGRTEAFF. This chain connects TRBV7-8 to TRBJ1-1, with 7 bases lining up with TRBD1. After removal of 5 bases from V and 5 bases from J, the junction contained 5 bases not matched to a gene. The CDR3 covers 13 residues. Looked up from germline, CDR1 is SGHVS and CDR2 is FQNEAQ.

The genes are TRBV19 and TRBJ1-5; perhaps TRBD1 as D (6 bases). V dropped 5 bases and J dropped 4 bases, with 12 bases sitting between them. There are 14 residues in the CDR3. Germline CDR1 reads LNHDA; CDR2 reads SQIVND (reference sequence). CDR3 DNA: TGTGCCAGTAGTCTCCGGGACAAGAATCAGCCCCAGCATTTT. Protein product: CASSLRDKNQPQHF.

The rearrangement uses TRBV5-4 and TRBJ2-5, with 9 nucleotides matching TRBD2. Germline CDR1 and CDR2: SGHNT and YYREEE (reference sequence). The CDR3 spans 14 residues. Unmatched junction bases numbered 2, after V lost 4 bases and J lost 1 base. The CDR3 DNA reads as TGTGCCAGCAGCGTTAGCGGGGGCCAAGAGACCCAGTACTTC. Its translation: CASSVSGGQETQYF.

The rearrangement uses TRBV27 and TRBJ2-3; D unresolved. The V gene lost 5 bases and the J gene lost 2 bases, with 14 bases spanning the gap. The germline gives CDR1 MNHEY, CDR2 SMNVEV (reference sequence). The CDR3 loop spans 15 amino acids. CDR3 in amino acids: CASSAKFRLTDTQYF. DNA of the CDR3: TGTGCCAGCAGTGCCAAGTTCCGACTCACAGATACGCAGTATTTT.

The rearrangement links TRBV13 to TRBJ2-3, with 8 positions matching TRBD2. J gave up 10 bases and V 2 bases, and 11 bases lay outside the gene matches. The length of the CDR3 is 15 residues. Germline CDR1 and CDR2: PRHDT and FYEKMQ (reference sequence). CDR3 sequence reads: CASSLKGLVGLSQYF. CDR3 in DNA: TGTGCCAGCAGCTTAAAGGGACTAGTGGGTCTATCGCAGTATTTT.

This chain's CDR3 is CASSPFRDMNQETQYF. The DNA for the CDR3 is TGTGCCAGCTCACCCTTCCGGGACATGAACCAAGAGACCCAGTACTTC. V usage is TRBV18 and J usage is TRBJ2-5; a possible D gene is TRBD1 (6 bases). Germline V gene sequence: CDR1 KGHSH, CDR2 LQKENI. The CDR3 is 16 residues long. V was pared by 3 bases and J by 0 bases, with 14 bases between.

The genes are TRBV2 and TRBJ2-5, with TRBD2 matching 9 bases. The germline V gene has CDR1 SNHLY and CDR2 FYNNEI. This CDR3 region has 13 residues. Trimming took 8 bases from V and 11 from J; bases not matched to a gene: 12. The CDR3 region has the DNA TGTGCCAGCGGCGGGACTAGCCGGGGGGAGCAGTACTTC. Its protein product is CASGGTSRGEQYF.

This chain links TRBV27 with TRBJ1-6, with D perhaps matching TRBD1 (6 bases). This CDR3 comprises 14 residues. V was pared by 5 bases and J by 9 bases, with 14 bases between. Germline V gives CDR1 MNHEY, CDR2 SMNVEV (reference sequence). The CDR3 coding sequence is TGTGCCAGCAGTAAAAACAGGGTGGCTTCACCCCTCCACTTT. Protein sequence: CASSKNRVASPLHF.

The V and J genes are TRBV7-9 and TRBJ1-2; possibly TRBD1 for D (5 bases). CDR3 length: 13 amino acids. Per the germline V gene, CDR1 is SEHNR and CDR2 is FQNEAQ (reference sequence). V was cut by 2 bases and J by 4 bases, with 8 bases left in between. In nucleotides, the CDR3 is TGTGCCAGCAGCTTACTGGACACCTATGGCTACACCTTC. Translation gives CASSLLDTYGYTF. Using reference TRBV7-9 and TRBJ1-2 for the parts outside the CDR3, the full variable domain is DTGVSQNPRHKITKRGQNVTFRCDPISEHNRLYWYRQTLGQGPEFLTYFQNEAQLEKSRLLSDRFSAERPKGSFSTLEIQRTEQGDSAMYLCASSLLDTYGYTFGSGTRLTVV.

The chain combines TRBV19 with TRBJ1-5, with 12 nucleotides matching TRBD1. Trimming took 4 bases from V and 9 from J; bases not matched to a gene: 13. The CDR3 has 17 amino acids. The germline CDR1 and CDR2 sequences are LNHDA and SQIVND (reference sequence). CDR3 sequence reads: CASSKRGQGATSRPQHF. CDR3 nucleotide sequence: TGTGCCAGTAGTAAAAGGGGACAGGGGGCGACGAGTAGGCCCCAGCATTTT.

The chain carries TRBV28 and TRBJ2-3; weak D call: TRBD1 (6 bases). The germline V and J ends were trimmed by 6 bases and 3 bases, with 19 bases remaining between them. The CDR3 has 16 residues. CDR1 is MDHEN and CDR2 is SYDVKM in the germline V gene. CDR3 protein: CASRKDSPKGTDTQYF. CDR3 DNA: TGTGCCAGCAGAAAGGACAGCCCTAAAGGGACAGATACGCAGTATTTT.

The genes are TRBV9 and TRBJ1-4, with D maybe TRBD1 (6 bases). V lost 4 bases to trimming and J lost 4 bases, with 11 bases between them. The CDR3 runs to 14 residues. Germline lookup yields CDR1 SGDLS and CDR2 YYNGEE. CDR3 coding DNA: TGTGCCAGCAGCTACGGGACAAGTAATGAAAAACTGTTTTTT. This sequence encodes CASSYGTSNEKLFF.

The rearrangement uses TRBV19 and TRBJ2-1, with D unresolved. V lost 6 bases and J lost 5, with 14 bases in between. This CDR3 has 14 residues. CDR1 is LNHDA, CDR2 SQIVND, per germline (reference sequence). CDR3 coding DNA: TGTGCCAGTAGCCCCAGCGCCCCGAACAATGAGCAGTTCTTC. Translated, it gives CASSPSAPNNEQFF.

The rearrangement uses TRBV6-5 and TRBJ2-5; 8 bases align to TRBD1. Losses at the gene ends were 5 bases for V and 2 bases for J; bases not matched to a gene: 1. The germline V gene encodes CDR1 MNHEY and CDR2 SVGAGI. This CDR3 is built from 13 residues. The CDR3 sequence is CASSRDRQETQYF. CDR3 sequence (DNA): TGTGCCAGCAGTAGGGACAGGCAAGAGACCCAGTACTTC.

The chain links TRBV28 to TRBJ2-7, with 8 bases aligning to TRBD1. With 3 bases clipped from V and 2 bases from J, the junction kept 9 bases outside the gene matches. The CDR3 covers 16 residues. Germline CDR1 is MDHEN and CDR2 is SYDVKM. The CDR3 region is CASSLSLAGGTYEQYF. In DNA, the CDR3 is TGTGCCAGCAGTTTGTCACTGGCAGGGGGCACCTACGAGCAGTACTTC.